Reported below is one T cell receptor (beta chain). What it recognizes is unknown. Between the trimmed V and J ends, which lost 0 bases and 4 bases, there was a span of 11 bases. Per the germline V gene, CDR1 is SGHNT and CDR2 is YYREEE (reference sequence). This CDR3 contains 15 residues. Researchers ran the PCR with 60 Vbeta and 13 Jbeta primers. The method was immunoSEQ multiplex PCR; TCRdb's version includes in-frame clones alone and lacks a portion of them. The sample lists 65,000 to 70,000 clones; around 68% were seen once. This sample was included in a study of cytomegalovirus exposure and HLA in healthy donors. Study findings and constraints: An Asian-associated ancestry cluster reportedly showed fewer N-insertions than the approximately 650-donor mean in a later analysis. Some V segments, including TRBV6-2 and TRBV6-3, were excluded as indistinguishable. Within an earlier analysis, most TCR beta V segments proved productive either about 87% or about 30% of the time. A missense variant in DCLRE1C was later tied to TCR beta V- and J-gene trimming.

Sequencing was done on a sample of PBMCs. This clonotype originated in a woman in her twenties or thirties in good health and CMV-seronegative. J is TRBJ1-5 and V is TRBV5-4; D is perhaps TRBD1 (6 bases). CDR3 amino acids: CASSLDPGVNQPQHF. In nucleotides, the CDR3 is TGTGCCAGCAGCTTGGATCCAGGGGTAAATCAGCCCCAGCATTTT.